The rows below give T cell receptor beta chains drawn from one sample of a study of a mutant IDH1 vaccine in newly diagnosed glioma. Clones were read by immunoSEQ multiplex PCR, and TCRdb kept only the in-frame ones, dropping some. The sample shows around 56,000 clones, around 82% of them seen only once. These receptors have no identified antigens. The input for sequencing was PBMCs, taken from a glioma patient whose treatment included an IDH1 peptide vaccine. All receptors come from a woman aged 18-30 years with glioma. Some clones in this sample may be carry-over from other donors' samples. CDR3s include the opening cysteine and the closing phenylalanine or tryptophan. Rows may omit the clone size; those that give it use once, few, many or a size class.

TRBV30	.	TRBJ1-2	CAWSGGLGLTDYGYTF
TRBV5-4	.	TRBJ2-2	CASSQGGNTGELFF
TRBV5-1	.	TRBJ1-1	CASSFLTGGVTEAFF
TRBV19	.	TRBJ1-4	CASSSGGSFVEKLFF
TRBV6-5	.	TRBJ1-1	CASSFAGTANTEAFF
TRBV9	.	TRBJ1-2	CASSVVGKYQYTF
TRBV7-2	.	TRBJ1-1	CASSHTAGTGNTEAFF
TRBV18	.	TRBJ1-1	CASSPAGANTEAFF
TRBV5-8	.	TRBJ2-2	CASSPNWGGGELFF
TRBV25-1	.	TRBJ2-1	CASSEFGGRGYNEQFF
TRBV7-9	.	TRBJ2-1	CASSLPRNRDEQFF
TRBV7-2	.	TRBJ1-1	CASSGRQGQAFF
TRBV18	.	TRBJ1-4	CASSPRGRTNEKLFF
TRBV19	.	TRBJ2-5	CASSVGQGTVETQYF
TRBV19	.	TRBJ1-1	CASRTGGAEAFF
TRBV4-2	.	TRBJ2-3	CASSQPRDTQYF
TRBV7-9	.	TRBJ1-3	CASSLRGASDSGNTIYF
TRBV29-1	once	TRBJ2-5	CSVEDLSREGKETQYF
TRBV7-9	.	TRBJ1-1	CASSLGTEVAEAFF
TRBV6-5	.	TRBJ2-7	CASTYAPDVSRYEQYF
TRBV10-2	.	TRBJ1-1	CASKNGRAEAFF
TRBV9	few	TRBJ1-4	CASSEGTLSTNEKLFF
TRBV19	.	TRBJ2-1	CASSTHRDGYNEQFF
TRBV4-3	.	TRBJ2-3	CASSQDRAGQRVTDTQYF
TRBV5-8	.	TRBJ2-3	CASSLDSSTDTQYF
TRBV11-2	.	TRBJ2-5	CASSPEGVWKETQYF
TRBV2	.	TRBJ2-3	CASSKPSGGAGTDTQYF
TRBV2	once	TRBJ1-6	CASSESRGPELNF
TRBV9	.	TRBJ1-4	CASSLGRGVGEKLFF
TRBV7-9	.	TRBJ1-1	CASSSTTVGIEAFF
TRBV2	.	TRBJ1-5	CASSGFSGRIANQPQHF
TRBV7-8	once	TRBJ1-5	CASSFFPDRVNQPQHF
TRBV6-1	.	TRBJ2-1	CASSELAGSYNEQFF
TRBV18	.	TRBJ1-2	CASSRQGTGGYGYTF
TRBV5-1	.	TRBJ2-5	CASSWDRETQYF
TRBV7-9	.	TRBJ2-5	CASSGGTELASWETQYF
TRBV14	.	TRBJ2-7	CASSSDYEQYF
TRBV29-1	.	TRBJ2-5	CSGGSGAETRYF
TRBV9	.	TRBJ1-2	CASSVTGGLNGYTF
TRBV11-3	.	TRBJ2-5	CASSLGWAVQSETQYF
TRBV5-1	.	TRBJ1-4	CASSQTGTATNEKLFF
TRBV5-4	once	TRBJ1-2	CASSPDVGAGYTF
TRBV10-3	.	TRBJ1-2	CAISEAGGVNYGYTF
TRBV4-1	medium-sized	TRBJ1-2	CASSQDPGQGPNYGYTF
TRBV7-2	.	TRBJ2-5	CASSFPSSWTQYF
TRBV9	.	TRBJ2-6	CASSVKQAGANVLTF
TRBV6-1	.	TRBJ1-2	CASIDWQGAHGYTF
TRBV25-1	.	TRBJ1-5	CASSSREGNQPQHF
TRBV5-4	.	TRBJ1-2	CASSSNRGYGYTF
TRBV5-6	.	TRBJ1-2	CASSLDGVNYGYTF
TRBV11-3	once	TRBJ2-2	CASSTRGGLTGELFF
TRBV7-2	.	TRBJ1-1	CASSLGMNTEAFF
TRBV1	.	TRBJ2-3	CTSSPVTLTSTPGTMGTDTQYF